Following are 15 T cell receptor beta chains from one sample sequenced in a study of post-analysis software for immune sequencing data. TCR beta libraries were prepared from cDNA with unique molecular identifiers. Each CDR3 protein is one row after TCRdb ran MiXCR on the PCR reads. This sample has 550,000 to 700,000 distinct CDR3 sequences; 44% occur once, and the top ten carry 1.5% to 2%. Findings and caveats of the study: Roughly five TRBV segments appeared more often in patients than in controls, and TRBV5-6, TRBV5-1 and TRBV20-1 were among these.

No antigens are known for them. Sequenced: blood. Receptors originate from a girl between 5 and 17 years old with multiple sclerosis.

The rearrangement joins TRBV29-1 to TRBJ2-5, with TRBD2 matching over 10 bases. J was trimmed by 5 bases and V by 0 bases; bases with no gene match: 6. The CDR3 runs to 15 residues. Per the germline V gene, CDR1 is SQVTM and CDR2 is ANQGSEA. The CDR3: CSVEEASGSRETQYF. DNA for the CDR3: TGCAGCGTTGAAGAGGCTAGCGGGAGTCGGGAGACCCAGTACTTC.

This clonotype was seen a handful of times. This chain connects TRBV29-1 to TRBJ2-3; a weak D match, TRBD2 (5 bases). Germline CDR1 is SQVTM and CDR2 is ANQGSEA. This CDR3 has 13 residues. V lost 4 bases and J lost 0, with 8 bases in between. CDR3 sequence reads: CSVGGGSTDTQYF. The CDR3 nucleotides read TGCAGCGTTGGAGGAGGTAGCACAGATACGCAGTATTTT.

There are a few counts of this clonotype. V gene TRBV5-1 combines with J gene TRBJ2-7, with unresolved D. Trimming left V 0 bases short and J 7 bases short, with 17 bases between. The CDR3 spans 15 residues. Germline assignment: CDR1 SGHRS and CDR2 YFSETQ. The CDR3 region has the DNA TGCGCCAGCAGCTTGGTAGTCGGCAGTATGGAAGAGCAGTACTTC. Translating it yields CASSLVVGSMEEQYF.

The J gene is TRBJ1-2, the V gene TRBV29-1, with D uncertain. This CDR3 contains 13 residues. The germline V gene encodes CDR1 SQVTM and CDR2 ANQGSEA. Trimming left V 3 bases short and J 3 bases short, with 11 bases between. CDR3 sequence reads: CSVDRLADYGYTF. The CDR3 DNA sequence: TGCAGCGTTGACCGGTTGGCGGACTATGGCTACACCTTC.

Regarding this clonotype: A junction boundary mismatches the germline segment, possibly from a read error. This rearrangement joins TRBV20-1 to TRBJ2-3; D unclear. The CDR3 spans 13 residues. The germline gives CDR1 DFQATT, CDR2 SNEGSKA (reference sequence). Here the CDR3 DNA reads TGCAGTGCCAGAGTGGATAGCACAGATACGCAGTATTTT. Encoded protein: CSARVDSTDTQYF.

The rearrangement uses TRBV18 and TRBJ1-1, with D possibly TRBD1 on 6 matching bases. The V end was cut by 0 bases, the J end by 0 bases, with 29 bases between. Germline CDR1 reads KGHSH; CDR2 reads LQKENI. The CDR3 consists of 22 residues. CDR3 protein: CASSPPFRVRTVKGGVNTEAFF. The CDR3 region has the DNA TGTGCCAGCTCACCACCGTTTAGAGTTAGGACAGTTAAAGGGGGTGTGAACACTGAAGCTTTCTTT. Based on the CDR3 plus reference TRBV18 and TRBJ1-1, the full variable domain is NAGVMQNPRHLVRRRGQEARLRCSPMKGHSHVYWYRQLPEEGLKFMVYLQKENIIDESGMPKERFSAEFPKEGPSILRIQQVVRGDSAAYFCASSPPFRVRTVKGGVNTEAFFGQGTRLTVV.

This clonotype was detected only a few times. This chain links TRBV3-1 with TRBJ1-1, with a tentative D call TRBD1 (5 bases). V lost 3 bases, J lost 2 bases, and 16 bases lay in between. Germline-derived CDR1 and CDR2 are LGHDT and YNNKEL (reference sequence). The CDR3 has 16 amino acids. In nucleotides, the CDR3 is TGTGCCAGCAGCCAGGATCGCGGGGGTTCCAACACTGAAGCTTTCTTT. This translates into CASSQDRGGSNTEAFF.

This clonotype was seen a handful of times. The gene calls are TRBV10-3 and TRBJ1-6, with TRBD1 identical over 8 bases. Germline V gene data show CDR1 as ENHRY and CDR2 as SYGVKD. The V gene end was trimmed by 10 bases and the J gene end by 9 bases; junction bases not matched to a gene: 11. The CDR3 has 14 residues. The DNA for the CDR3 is TGTGCCACCAGGGCTGGACAGGGAGCTTCACCCCTCCACTTT. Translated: CATRAGQGASPLHF.

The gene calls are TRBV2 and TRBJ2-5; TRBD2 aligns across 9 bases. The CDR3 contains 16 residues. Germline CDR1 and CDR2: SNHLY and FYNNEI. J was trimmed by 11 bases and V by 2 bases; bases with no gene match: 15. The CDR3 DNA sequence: TGTGCCAGCAGTGAAACGCCAGCGGGGGGAGGAGGTGAGCAGTACTTC. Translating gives CASSETPAGGGGEQYF.

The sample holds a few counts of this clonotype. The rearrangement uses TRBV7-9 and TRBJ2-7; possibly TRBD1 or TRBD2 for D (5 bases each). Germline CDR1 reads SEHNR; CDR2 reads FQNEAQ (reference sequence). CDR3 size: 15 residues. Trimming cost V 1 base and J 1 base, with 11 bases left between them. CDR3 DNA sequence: TGTGCCAGCAGCTTAGTCGGGGCGGCATCCTACGAGCAGTACTTC. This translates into CASSLVGAASYEQYF.

The CDR3 protein is CASSTGQGAIDTQYF. The CDR3 DNA is TGCGCCAGCAGCACCGGACAGGGGGCAATTGATACGCAGTATTTT. The rearrangement links TRBV5-1 to TRBJ2-3; 11 positions match TRBD1. The CDR3 contains 15 residues. CDR1 and CDR2 from the germline V gene are SGHRS and YFSETQ. After removal of 4 bases from V and 6 bases from J, the junction contained 7 bases not matched to a gene.

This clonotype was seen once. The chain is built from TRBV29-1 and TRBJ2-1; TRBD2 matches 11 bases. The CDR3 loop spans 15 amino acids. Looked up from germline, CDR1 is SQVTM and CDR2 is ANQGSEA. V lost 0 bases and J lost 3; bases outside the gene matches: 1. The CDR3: CSVEEGLAGYNEQFF. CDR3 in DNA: TGCAGCGTTGAAGAAGGACTAGCGGGCTACAATGAGCAGTTCTTC.

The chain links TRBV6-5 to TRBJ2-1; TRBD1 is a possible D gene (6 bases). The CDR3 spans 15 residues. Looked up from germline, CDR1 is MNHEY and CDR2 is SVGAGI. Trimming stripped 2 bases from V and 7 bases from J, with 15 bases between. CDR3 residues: CASSYRGQHTNEQFF. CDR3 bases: TGTGCCAGCAGTTACCGCGGACAGCATACAAATGAGCAGTTCTTC.

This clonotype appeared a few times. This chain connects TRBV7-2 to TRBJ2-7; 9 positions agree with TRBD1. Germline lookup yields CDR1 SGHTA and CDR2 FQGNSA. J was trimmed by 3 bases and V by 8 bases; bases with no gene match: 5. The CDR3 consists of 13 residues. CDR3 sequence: CASRRQGVYEQYF. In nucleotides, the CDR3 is TGTGCCAGCCGCCGACAGGGGGTCTACGAGCAGTACTTC.

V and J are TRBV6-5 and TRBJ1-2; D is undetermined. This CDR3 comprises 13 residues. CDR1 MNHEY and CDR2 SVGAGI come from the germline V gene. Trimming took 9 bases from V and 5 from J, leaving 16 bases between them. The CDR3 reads CASSLIPSYGYTF. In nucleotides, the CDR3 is TGTGCCAGTTCATTAATTCCCTCGTATGGCTACACCTTC.